A single sample gave rise to the 20 T cell receptor beta chains below, sequenced in a study of blood T cell repertoires in COVID-19. Here immunoSEQ multiplex PCR was the method, and the copy in TCRdb shows in-frame clones only, minus some. The sample holds fewer than 400,000 clones, 70% to 90% seen once. The sequenced material came from PBMCs or T cells enriched from blood (not recorded which). The receptors were sampled from a young man who had recovered from COVID-19.

J is TRBJ2-6 and V is TRBV6-2 or TRBV6-3, with D tentatively TRBD1 (6 bases). The CDR3 has 15 amino acids. Germline CDR1 is MNHEY and CDR2 is SVGEGT. Trimming took off 6 bases at V and 1 base at J, with 10 bases between the two ends. CDR3 region: CASSHTGSGANVLTF. The DNA of the CDR3 is TGTGCCAGCAGCCATACAGGGTCTGGGGCCAACGTCCTGACTTTC.

The J gene is TRBJ2-1, the V gene TRBV15, with D possibly being TRBD1 (7 bases). V was clipped by 3 bases and J by 8 bases, with 11 bases between them. Germline V gene sequence: CDR1 LNHNV, CDR2 YYDKDF (reference sequence). The CDR3 totals 13 residues. CDR3 bases: TGTGCCACCAGCAGTTTCAGGGGGGATGAGCAGTTCTTC. It specifies CATSSFRGDEQFF. The full variable domain, its missing parts supplied by reference TRBV15 and TRBJ2-1, is DAMVIQNPRYQVTQFGKPVTLSCSQTLNHNVMYWYQQKSSQAPKLLFHYYDKDFNNEADTPDNFQSRRPNTSFCFLDIRSPGLGDTAMYLCATSSFRGDEQFFGPGTRLTVL.

The chain links TRBV5-4 to TRBJ1-3; D gene uncertain. CDR1 is SGHNT and CDR2 is YYREEE in the germline V gene (reference sequence). V lost 1 base and J 0 bases, leaving 5 bases between the germline ends. CDR3 length: 14 amino acids. The DNA for the CDR3 is TGTGCCAGCAGCTTGCCGGGCTCTGGAAACACCATATATTTT. Translation: CASSLPGSGNTIYF. Variable domain in full (rest from reference TRBV5-4 and TRBJ1-3): ETGVTQSPTHLIKTRGQQVTLRCSSQSGHNTVSWYQQALGQGPQFIFQYYREEENGRGNFPPRFSGLQFPNYSSELNVNALELDDSALYLCASSLPGSGNTIYFGEGSWLTVV.

The CDR3 sequence is CASSPTLPLPGGTYNSPLHF. The CDR3 DNA follows: TGTGCCAGTAGTCCTACCTTACCCCTTCCAGGGGGCACCTATAATTCACCCCTCCACTTT. The rearrangement links TRBV19 to TRBJ1-6; 8 positions match TRBD1. V lost 5 bases to trimming and J lost 2 bases; unmatched junction nucleotides: 17. The germline CDR1 and CDR2 sequences are LNHDA and SQIVND (reference sequence). The CDR3 length is 20 residues.

This chain joins TRBV10-3 and TRBJ1-1, with TRBD1 identical over 9 bases. Unmatched junction bases numbered 5, after V lost 6 bases and J lost 0 bases. The CDR3 is 15 residues long. Looked up from germline, CDR1 is ENHRY and CDR2 is SYGVKD. CDR3 loop: CAIRGQGQVNTEAFF. CDR3 nucleotides: TGTGCCATCAGGGGACAGGGCCAAGTGAACACTGAAGCTTTCTTT.

This clone was counted a single time. Here the CDR3 DNA reads TGTGCCAGTAGTATCTTCGGGTTACCCTACAATGAGCAGTTCTTC. Amino acids: CASSIFGLPYNEQFF. The genes are TRBV19 and TRBJ2-1, with D uncertain. Germline CDR1 is LNHDA and CDR2 is SQIVND (reference sequence). V shed 3 bases and J shed 2 bases, with 11 bases lying between them. This CDR3 spans 15 amino acids.

This sequence joins TRBV2 and TRBJ2-3; 13 bases are shared with TRBD2. CDR1 is SNHLY and CDR2 is FYNNEI in the germline V gene. There are 16 residues in the CDR3. The ends lost 6 bases at V and 7 bases at J; junction bases unmatched: 10. In DNA, the CDR3 is TGTGCCAGCAGCGAGCGGACTAGCGGGGGTTTCAATACGCAGTATTTT. It translates to CASSERTSGGFNTQYF. The entire variable domain, with the rest obtained from reference TRBV2 and TRBJ2-3, is as follows: EPEVTQTPSHQVTQMGQEVILRCVPISNHLYFYWYRQILGQKVEFLVSFYNNEISEKSEIFDDQFSVERPDGSNFTLKIRSTKLEDSAMYFCASSERTSGGFNTQYFGPGTRLTVL.

V usage is TRBV3-1 (or the pseudogene TRBV3-2) and J usage is TRBJ1-1; perhaps TRBD1 as D (5 bases). Between the trimmed V and J ends, which lost 4 bases and 4 bases, there was a span of 13 bases. This CDR3 spans 14 amino acids. The germline V gene encodes CDR1 LGHDT and CDR2 YNNKEL (reference sequence). DNA for the CDR3: TGTGCCAGCAGCCGGGGGGTCGGGGGCACTGAAGCTTTCTTT. Amino acids: CASSRGVGGTEAFF.

The J gene is TRBJ1-4, the V gene TRBV4-3; D is perhaps TRBD1 (5 bases). The CDR3 is made up of 14 amino acids. Trimming removed 2 bases at V and 5 bases at J, with 9 bases between. The germline CDR1 and CDR2 sequences are LGHNA and YSLEER. CDR3 residues: CASSQNNRNEKLFF. CDR3 nucleotides: TGCGCCAGCAGCCAAAATAACAGGAATGAAAAACTGTTTTTT.

The chain combines TRBV6-6 with TRBJ1-6; TRBD1 agrees at 8 bases. Germline V lookup: CDR1 MNHNY, CDR2 SVGAGI (reference sequence). Trimming cost V 7 bases and J 10 bases; bases outside gene matches: 6. This CDR3 contains 13 residues. The CDR3 DNA reads as TGTGCCAGCACTCCAGGGGGCGACTCACCCCTCCACTTT. Amino acid sequence: CASTPGGDSPLHF.

This chain links TRBV5-1 with TRBJ2-1, with TRBD2 identical over 13 bases. CDR1 and CDR2 (germline): SGHRS, YFSETQ. V dropped 2 bases and J dropped 9; count of bases not matched to a gene: 8. This CDR3 has 16 amino acids. The CDR3 region has the DNA TGCGCCAGCAGCTTCACGGGACTAGCGGGGTTTAGTGAGCAGTTCTTC. Translation gives CASSFTGLAGFSEQFF.

J is TRBJ1-2 and V is TRBV2; D is possibly TRBD1 (6 bases). CDR1 and CDR2 (germline): SNHLY, FYNNEI. The V and J ends lost 7 bases and 5 bases respectively, with 26 bases between them. The CDR3 has 17 amino acids. CDR3 coding DNA: TGTGCCAGCATCATCGAGGCAGGGGTCCACTCATCTTATGGCTACACCTTC. Translation: CASIIEAGVHSSYGYTF.

V and J are TRBV11-2 and TRBJ2-1; D is undetermined. This CDR3 spans 14 amino acids. Germline V gene sequence: CDR1 SGHAT, CDR2 FQNNGV. V gave up 1 base and J gave up 0 bases, with 4 bases separating them. The CDR3 loop reads CASSLADSYNEQFF. In nucleotides, the CDR3 is TGTGCCAGCAGCTTAGCAGACTCCTACAATGAGCAGTTCTTC.

V usage is TRBV5-6 and J usage is TRBJ1-6, with a possible D match to TRBD1 (6 bases). The V gene lost 2 bases and the J gene lost 7 bases, with 10 bases spanning the gap. This CDR3 is built from 14 residues. From germline, CDR1 is SGHDT and CDR2 YYEEEE. CDR3 residues: CASSLGGRNSPLHF. The DNA for the CDR3 is TGTGCCAGCAGCTTAGGGGGAAGGAATTCACCCCTCCACTTT.

V gene TRBV6-5 combines with J gene TRBJ2-7, with D maybe TRBD2 (6 bases). CDR1 and CDR2 from the germline V gene are MNHEY and SVGAGI. The CDR3 contains 13 residues. V dropped 6 bases and J dropped 8 bases, with 17 bases sitting between them. The CDR3 coding sequence is TGTGCCAGCAGCCCAACACGTGCGGGAAAGCAGTACTTC. Translated: CASSPTRAGKQYF.

This rearrangement joins TRBV7-9 to TRBJ2-5; a weak D match, TRBD2 (5 bases). CDR1 SEHNR and CDR2 FQNEAQ come from the germline V gene (reference sequence). Deletions cut 3 bases from V and 4 bases from J, with 6 bases between. CDR3 length: 12 amino acids. The CDR3 spells CASSLDLETQYF. CDR3 DNA sequence: TGTGCCAGCAGCTTGGACTTAGAGACCCAGTACTTC.

The chain couples TRBV7-2 to TRBJ1-3; the D is unclear. CDR1 is SGHTA and CDR2 is FQGNSA in the germline V gene. Trimming took off 5 bases at V and 1 base at J, with 9 bases between the two ends. This CDR3 contains 14 residues. The chain's CDR3 is CASSPGGSGNTIYF. The CDR3 DNA sequence: TGTGCCAGCAGCCCGGGAGGGTCTGGAAACACCATATATTTT.

V is TRBV19 and J is TRBJ2-5; 11 bases line up with TRBD1. With 4 bases clipped from V and 5 bases from J, the junction kept 6 bases outside the gene matches. Per the germline V gene, CDR1 is LNHDA and CDR2 is SQIVND (reference sequence). The CDR3 loop spans 15 amino acids. CDR3 sequence: CASSTGTGGFETQYF. CDR3 coding DNA: TGTGCCAGTAGTACCGGGACAGGGGGTTTCGAGACCCAGTACTTC.

The chain has TRBV5-1 and TRBJ2-7; TRBD1 agrees at 7 bases. The CDR3 runs to 16 residues. The ends lost 0 bases at V and 3 bases at J; junction bases unmatched: 9. CDR1 is SGHRS and CDR2 is YFSETQ in the germline V gene. CDR3 DNA sequence: TGCGCCAGCAGCTTGGGGACAGGAGCTGGCGGCTACGAGCAGTACTTC. Protein product: CASSLGTGAGGYEQYF.

This chain connects TRBV6-5 to TRBJ2-7, with D perhaps matching TRBD1 (6 bases). The CDR3 runs 14 residues. The ends were cut back, 6 bases at V and 0 bases at J, with 12 bases in the middle. Germline V gene sequence: CDR1 MNHEY, CDR2 SVGAGI. Here the CDR3 reads CASSTWDISYEQYF. CDR3 coding DNA: TGTGCCAGCAGCACTTGGGACATCTCCTACGAGCAGTACTTC.